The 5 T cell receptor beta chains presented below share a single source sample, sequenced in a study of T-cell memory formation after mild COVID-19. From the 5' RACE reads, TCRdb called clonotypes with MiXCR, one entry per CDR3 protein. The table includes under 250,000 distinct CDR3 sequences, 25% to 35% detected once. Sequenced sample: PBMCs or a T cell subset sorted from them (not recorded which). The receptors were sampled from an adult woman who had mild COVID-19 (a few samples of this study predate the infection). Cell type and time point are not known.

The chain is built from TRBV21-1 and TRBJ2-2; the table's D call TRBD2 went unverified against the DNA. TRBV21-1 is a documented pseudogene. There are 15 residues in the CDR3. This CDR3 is CASSKGLAGTGELFF. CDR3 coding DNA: TGTGCCAGCAGCAAAGGACTAGCGGGCACCGGGGAGCTGTTTTTT.

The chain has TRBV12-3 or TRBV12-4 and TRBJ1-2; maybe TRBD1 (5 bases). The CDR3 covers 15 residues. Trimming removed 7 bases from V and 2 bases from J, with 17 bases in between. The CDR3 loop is CASTWDRAPNYGYTF. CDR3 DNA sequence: TGTGCCAGCACCTGGGACCGGGCACCCAACTATGGCTACACCTTC.

The DNA of the CDR3 is TGTGCCAGCAGCGCGTCCGGACAGATACGCGAGCAGTACTTC. It translates to CASSASGQIREQYF. The gene calls are TRBV9 and TRBJ2-7; D possibly corresponds to TRBD1 (6 bases). V was cut by 3 bases and J by 6 bases, with 16 bases left in between. Germline V gene lookup returns CDR1 SGDLS and CDR2 YYNGEE. The CDR3 contains 14 residues.

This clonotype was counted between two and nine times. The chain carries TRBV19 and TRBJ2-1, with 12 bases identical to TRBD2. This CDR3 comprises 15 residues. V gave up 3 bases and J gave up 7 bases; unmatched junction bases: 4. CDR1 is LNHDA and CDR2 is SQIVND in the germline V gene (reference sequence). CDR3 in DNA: TGTGCCAGTAGTATGATCCTAGCGGGAGGGAATGAGCAGTTCTTC. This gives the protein CASSMILAGGNEQFF. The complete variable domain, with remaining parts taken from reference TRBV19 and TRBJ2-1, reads DGGITQSPKYLFRKEGQNVTLSCEQNLNHDAMYWYRQDPGQGLRLIYYSQIVNDFQKGDIAEGYSVSREKKESFPLTVTSAQKNPTAFYLCASSMILAGGNEQFFGPGTRLTVL.

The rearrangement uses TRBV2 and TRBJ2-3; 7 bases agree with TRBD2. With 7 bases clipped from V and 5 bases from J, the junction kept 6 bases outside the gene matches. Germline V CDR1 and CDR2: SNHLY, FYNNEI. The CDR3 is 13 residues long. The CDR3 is CASTPGGVDTQYF. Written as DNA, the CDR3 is TGTGCCAGCACCCCTGGGGGGGTAGATACGCAGTATTTT.